These T cell receptor beta chains were read from a single sample in a study of T cell responses to AZD1222 COVID-19 vaccine. TCRdb's copy holds only in-frame clones and misses some; the assay was immunoSEQ multiplex PCR. There are roughly 93,000 clones in the sample; around 90% occur only once, and under 5.5% lies in the top ten. The sequencing here drew on peripheral blood, taken 28 days after the second AZD1222 dose. The receptors were sampled from an adult who received the AZD1222 COVID-19 vaccine. CDR3s include the opening cysteine and the closing phenylalanine or tryptophan. The D gene is left open where the match is weak. For some rows the clone size is stated as once, few or many, or as a class when expanded; others skip it.

J | V | size | D | DNA | CDR3
TRBJ2-5 | TRBV9 | NA | NA | TGTGCCAGCAGCGTTACCAAGGGAGCCCAAGAGACCCAGTACTTC | CASSVTKGAQETQYF
TRBJ1-1 | TRBV11-2 | NA | TRBD1 | TGTGCCAGCAGCTGGGATCGCGACAGGGGTAGCACTGAAGCTTTCTTT | CASSWDRDRGSTEAFF
TRBJ2-2 | TRBV5-1 | NA | TRBD1 | TGCGCCAGCAGCGGGGACAGTTCGAACACAGCTGGGGCCAGCTCCGGGGAGCTGTTTTTT | CASSGDSSNTAGASSGELFF
TRBJ2-3 | TRBV19 | once | TRBD2 | TGTGCCAGTAGTGTACTAGCGGGGAGCACAGATACGCAGTATTTT | CASSVLAGSTDTQYF
TRBJ2-3 | TRBV7-9 | NA | TRBD1 | TGTGCCAGCAGCTTGGGACAGACTAGCACAGATACGCAGTATTTT | CASSLGQTSTDTQYF
TRBJ1-5 | TRBV2 | NA | NA | TGTGCCAGCAGTGAAACAGGCGGGAATCAGCCCCAGCATTTT | CASSETGGNQPQHF
TRBJ2-3 | TRBV6-2/TRBV6-3 | NA | TRBD2 | TGTGCCAGCAGCATGCTAGCGGGGGGGAGCACAGATACGCAGTATTTT | CASSMLAGGSTDTQYF
TRBJ2-7 | TRBV7-2 | NA | TRBD1 | TGTGCCAGCAGCTTAGGGACAGGGACCTACGAGCAGTACTTC | CASSLGTGTYEQYF
TRBJ1-5 | TRBV19 | once | NA | TGTGCCAGTAGTATCTCCCCAGGATATAGCAATCAGCCCCAGCATTTT | CASSISPGYSNQPQHF
TRBJ2-7 | TRBV6-6 | NA | TRBD1 | TGTGCCAGCAGCCGACAAGGACAGGGCGTCTCCTACGAGCAGTACTTC | CASSRQGQGVSYEQYF
TRBJ2-1 | TRBV4-1 | NA | TRBD2 | TGCGCCAGCAGCCTAGGACTAGCCCATGAGCAGTTCTTC | CASSLGLAHEQFF
TRBJ1-2 | TRBV12-3/TRBV12-4 | NA | TRBD1 | TGTGCCAGCAGGACAGGGGATAACTATGGCTACACCTTC | CASRTGDNYGYTF
TRBJ2-3 | TRBV6-4 | NA | TRBD1 | TGTGCCAGCAGTGGGACAGGGGACACAGATACGCAGTATTTT | CASSGTGDTDTQYF
TRBJ2-2 | TRBV4-1 | once | TRBD1 | TGCGCCAGCAGCCGCCCATTCGACAGGGAGATCGGGGAGCTGTTTTTT | CASSRPFDREIGELFF
TRBJ2-2 | TRBV6-5 | NA | NA | TGTGCCAGCGGAGGACAGAGCTACACCGGGGAGCTGTTTTTT | CASGGQSYTGELFF
TRBJ2-1 | TRBV27 | NA | NA | TGTGCCAGCAGTTTAGCCCCGTATAACAATGAGCAGTTCTTC | CASSLAPYNNEQFF
TRBJ2-7 | TRBV9 | NA | NA | TGTGCCAGCAGCGTAGCGGAAGGGTACGGCGCACTCTACGAGCAGTACTTC | CASSVAEGYGALYEQYF
TRBJ1-1 | TRBV2 | few | NA | TGTGCCAGCAACGGGGTATGGTGGAACACTGAAGCTTTCTTT | CASNGVWWNTEAFF
TRBJ2-3 | TRBV5-8 | once | NA | TGTGCCAGCAGCTTCCCGCAGGCCCTGGATACGCAGTATTTT | CASSFPQALDTQYF
TRBJ1-5 | TRBV7-9 | NA | NA | TGTGCCAGCAGCTTTCAGGGTCAGCCCCAGCATTTT | CASSFQGQPQHF
TRBJ2-5 | TRBV19 | few | TRBD2 | TGTGCCAGTAGTCTGACTAGCGGGGGGGCAGAGACCCAGTACTTC | CASSLTSGGAETQYF
TRBJ1-2 | TRBV13 | NA | NA | TGTGCCAGCAGCGCAACAGGGTATTTAGGCTACACCTTC | CASSATGYLGYTF
TRBJ2-2 | TRBV5-4 | NA | TRBD1 | TGTGCCAGCGGCAAGTGGGGGACAGCAAAAAACACCGGGGAGCTGTTTTTT | CASGKWGTAKNTGELFF
TRBJ1-2 | TRBV24-1 | NA | NA | TGTGCCACCAGTGAGGTGGGTACAGGCTACACCTTC | CATSEVGTGYTF
TRBJ2-3 | TRBV2 | NA | TRBD2 | TGTGCCAGCAGTGGACTAGCGGGGGGGCCACGCACAGATACGCAGTATTTT | CASSGLAGGPRTDTQYF
TRBJ1-2 | TRBV20-1 | NA | NA | TGCAGTGCTCCCCAAAATGGCTACACCTTC | CSAPQNGYTF
TRBJ1-5 | TRBV27 | NA | TRBD1 | TGTGCCAGCAGTCGACAGGGGGCTAGCAATCAGCCCCAGCATTTT | CASSRQGASNQPQHF
TRBJ2-1 | TRBV5-1 | NA | NA | TGCGCCAGCAGCTTGAGGGGGGATGAGCAGTTCTTC | CASSLRGDEQFF
TRBJ1-1 | TRBV6-5 | NA | TRBD1 | TGTGCCAGCAGTTACGTGACAGGGGGGACGAACACTGAAGCTTTCTTT | CASSYVTGGTNTEAFF
TRBJ2-3 | TRBV6-5 | NA | NA | TGTGCCAGCACAAGACCTGGCACAGATACGCAGTATTTT | CASTRPGTDTQYF
TRBJ1-6 | TRBV7-9 | once | TRBD1 | TGTGCCAGCAGCCTTCCGGGACAGGGACAGGTTCTAGGGTCACCCCTCCACTTT | CASSLPGQGQVLGSPLHF
TRBJ1-1 | TRBV2 | NA | TRBD1 | TGTGCCAGCACCGGGACAGGGGGCACTGAAGCTTTCTTT | CASTGTGGTEAFF
TRBJ2-2 | TRBV4-1 | NA | TRBD1 | TGCGCCAGCAGCCAAGATGGACGGACAGGGGGCGTCGGGGAGCTGTTTTTT | CASSQDGRTGGVGELFF
TRBJ1-2 | TRBV7-3 | NA | NA | TGTGCCAGCAGCCGCCGGGACACTGGCTACACCTTC | CASSRRDTGYTF
TRBJ1-1 | TRBV6-2/TRBV6-3 | NA | TRBD1 | TGTGCCAGCAGTTGGAGGACAGGGTGGACTGAAGCTTTCTTT | CASSWRTGWTEAFF
TRBJ2-2 | TRBV4-1 | once | NA | TGCGCCAGCAGCCAAATAGATTTTGGAAGCGGGGAGCTGTTTTTT | CASSQIDFGSGELFF
TRBJ1-5 | TRBV5-8 | NA | NA | TGTGCCAGCAGCTTGGGGCAGGGAGGCAATCAGCCCCAGCATTTT | CASSLGQGGNQPQHF
TRBJ1-2 | TRBV10-2 | few | TRBD1 | TGCGCCAGCAGGGACAGGCAGCCATATGGCTACACCTTC | CASRDRQPYGYTF
TRBJ2-5 | TRBV5-4 | once | TRBD2 | TGTGCCAGCAGCCGGGCGGGGGTCCAAGAGACCCAGTACTTC | CASSRAGVQETQYF
TRBJ2-2 | TRBV6-5 | NA | NA | TGTGCCAGCAGCCCACTAGGATCCGGGGAGCTGTTTTTT | CASSPLGSGELFF
TRBJ1-1 | TRBV4-3 | NA | TRBD1 | TGCGCCAGCAGCCAGGGGGACAGGGGGTTTAACACTGAAGCTTTCTTT | CASSQGDRGFNTEAFF
TRBJ2-3 | TRBV5-1 | NA | TRBD1 | TGCGCCAGCAGCTTGGTGGGACAGGGTTCAGCAGATACGCAGTATTTT | CASSLVGQGSADTQYF
TRBJ1-6 | TRBV5-4 | few | TRBD1 | TGTGCCAGCAGCTTTTCAGGGGGAGAGGGTTCACCCCTCCACTTT | CASSFSGGEGSPLHF
TRBJ1-5 | TRBV10-3 | NA | NA | TGTGCCATCAGTGACCACATGTCCTTTAGCAATCAGCCCCAGCATTTT | CAISDHMSFSNQPQHF
TRBJ1-5 | TRBV19 | NA | TRBD1 | TGTGCCAGTAGAGGGTTACCGCGACAGGGGGAAAGCAATCAGCCCCAGCATTTT | CASRGLPRQGESNQPQHF
TRBJ2-6 | TRBV6-5 | NA | NA | TGTGCGTGCCAAGTGATGACTGGGGCCAACGTCCTGACTTTC | CACQVMTGANVLTF
TRBJ1-5 | TRBV12-3/TRBV12-4 | NA | NA | TGTGCCAGCAGTTTTAATGGCCCTAAGGCCCAGCATTTT | CASSFNGPKAQHF
TRBJ1-2 | TRBV7-3 | NA | NA | TGTGCCAGCAGCGCAGGGGCAGACTATGGCTACACCTTC | CASSAGADYGYTF
TRBJ2-7 | TRBV3-1/TRBV3-2 | NA | TRBD1 | TGTGCCAGCAGCCAACCGGACAGGGGCCGGAACGAGCAGTACTTC | CASSQPDRGRNEQYF
TRBJ1-1 | TRBV14 | NA | NA | TGTGCCAGCAGCCAAGATGGGTTAGGGAGCACTGAAGCTTTCTTT | CASSQDGLGSTEAFF
TRBJ1-6 | TRBV9 | NA | NA | TGTGCCAGCAGCCCTAGCCCCGGTGACGGGTCACCCCTCCACTTT | CASSPSPGDGSPLHF
TRBJ1-2 | TRBV9 | NA | NA | TGTGCCAGCAGCGTAGTCCCCGACACTACCATTTATGGCTACACCTTC | CASSVVPDTTIYGYTF
TRBJ1-6 | TRBV27 | NA | NA | TGTGCCAGCAGCCCCGCTGTAGGCTCTATTTCACCCCTCCACTTT | CASSPAVGSISPLHF